Listed below are T cell receptor beta chains from one sample, sequenced in a study of blood T cell repertoires in COVID-19. TCRdb's copy holds only in-frame clones and misses some; the assay was immunoSEQ multiplex PCR. The sample lists over 100,000 clones, about 89% occurring once. The sample taken for sequencing was peripheral blood. Every receptor here comes from a human donor with acute or convalescent COVID-19. The donor label of this sample is uncertain. Both conserved end residues are part of each CDR3. The D gene is left open where the match is weak. Clone size is given for some rows only: seen once, a few or many times, or a class if the clone is expanded.

TRBV5-5	TRBJ2-7	NA	16	NA	TGTGCCAGCAGCTTGGTACCCAGACTCCCCACCTACGAGCAGTACTTC	CASSLVPRLPTYEQYF
TRBV5-4	TRBJ1-1	NA	15	NA	TGTGCCAGCAGCTTTGGTGGGGACGGGGGGCTCGAAGCTTTCTTT	CASSFGGDGGLEAFF
TRBV27	TRBJ2-3	NA	11	NA	TGTGCCAGCAGTTTTCTAGATACGCAGTATTTT	CASSFLDTQYF
TRBV18	TRBJ1-2	NA	15	NA	TGTGCCAGCTCACACTCACAGACAGCTAACTATGGCTACACCTTC	CASSHSQTANYGYTF
TRBV10-3	TRBJ1-6	NA	16	NA	TGTGCCATCAGTGAGTCAGACGGCGGGAGCATCTCGCCCCTCCACTTT	CAISESDGGSISPLHF
TRBV12-3/TRBV12-4	TRBJ2-7	NA	13	once	TGTGCCAGCAGTTTCGGAGAAGACTACGAGCAGTACTTC	CASSFGEDYEQYF
TRBV5-6	TRBJ2-3	TRBD2	17	NA	TGTGCCAGCAGCCGGGGCGCCTGGACTAGCGGGAGAAATACGCAGTATTTT	CASSRGAWTSGRNTQYF
TRBV13	TRBJ1-3	NA	15	NA	TGTGCCAGCGAGAATTTGAGTCAGGGTGGAAACACCATATATTTT	CASENLSQGGNTIYF
TRBV5-1	TRBJ2-2	TRBD2	18	NA	TGCGCCAGCAGCTACCTTAGGCGGGAGAGTCGTAGCACCGGGGAGCTGTTTTTT	CASSYLRRESRSTGELFF
TRBV19	TRBJ2-7	NA	12	NA	TGTGCCAGTAGTATTCCCGGCTACGAGCAGTACTTC	CASSIPGYEQYF
TRBV9	TRBJ2-3	TRBD2	16	NA	TGTGCCAGCAGCGCGAGACCAGCGGGAGTAGCAGATACGCAGTATTTT	CASSARPAGVADTQYF
TRBV3-1/TRBV3-2	TRBJ2-3	TRBD2	19	NA	TGTGCCAGCAGCCAAGGTCTTAGGGCTAGCGGGAGGGCGATAGATACGCAGTATTTT	CASSQGLRASGRAIDTQYF
TRBV5-1	TRBJ2-1	TRBD2	14	NA	TGCGCCAGCAGCTCCGGGACTAGCGAAGGTGAGCAGTTCTTC	CASSSGTSEGEQFF
TRBV4-2	TRBJ1-3	NA	15	NA	TGTGCCAGCAGCCAAGATCCAGGGACTGGAAACACCATATATTTT	CASSQDPGTGNTIYF
TRBV21-1	TRBJ1-5	NA	14	NA	TGTGCCAGCAGCAAGTCGCAAGCTCCCGGGCCCCAGCATTTT	CASSKSQAPGPQHF
TRBV27	TRBJ1-5	NA	15	NA	TGTGCCAGCAGGCTAACAGGATTTAGCAATCAGCCCCAGCATTTT	CASRLTGFSNQPQHF
TRBV5-6	TRBJ1-1	NA	15	NA	TGTGCCAGCAGCTCCAAGACAGCCAGGGACACTGAAGCTTTCTTT	CASSSKTARDTEAFF
TRBV10-3	TRBJ2-3	NA	14	once	TGTGCCATCAGAAACCGGGAGTCACCAGATGCGCAGTATTTT	CAIRNRESPDAQYF
TRBV7-2	TRBJ2-5	TRBD2	15	NA	TGTGCCAGCAGCTTAGCCGGGACTAGGGGAGAGACCCAGTACTTC	CASSLAGTRGETQYF
TRBV27	TRBJ2-1	NA	15	NA	TGTGCCAGCAGTTTTCTAGCGACGGTCTACAATGAGCAGTTCTTC	CASSFLATVYNEQFF
TRBV30	TRBJ2-1	TRBD2	15	NA	TGTGCCTGGAGTGTCGGTAGCGGGAGGGTGGATGAGCAGTTCTTC	CAWSVGSGRVDEQFF
TRBV7-8	TRBJ2-7	NA	14	once	TGTGCCAGCAGCGGACGGACTACTGGCTACGAGCAGTACTTC	CASSGRTTGYEQYF
TRBV7-2	TRBJ1-4	NA	15	once	TGTGCCAGCAGCCCGGACCCAGGGGTCCGTGAAAAACTGTTTTTT	CASSPDPGVREKLFF
TRBV7-9	TRBJ2-7	NA	17	few	TGTGCCAGCAGCCCACTTCGTTTGAGGACTTTCTCCTACGAGCAGTACTTC	CASSPLRLRTFSYEQYF
TRBV5-5	TRBJ1-2	TRBD1	15	few	TGTGCCAGCAGCTCACAGGGGGCCTATTCTATGAGCTACACCTTC	CASSSQGAYSMSYTF
TRBV18	TRBJ2-5	NA	15	NA	TGTGCCAGCTCACCAACTTTCGGGGTTGGAGAGACCCAGTACTTC	CASSPTFGVGETQYF
TRBV20-1	TRBJ1-4	NA	11	few	TGCAGTGCTACACAGGGAGAAAAACTGTTTTTT	CSATQGEKLFF
TRBV28	TRBJ1-6	NA	15	NA	TGTGCCAGCAGTTTACCCCAGGCCGGGAGTTCACCCCTCCACTTT	CASSLPQAGSSPLHF
TRBV19	TRBJ1-2	NA	14	NA	TGTGCCAGTAGTATTCAGGCTAAGGGGTATGGCTACACCTTC	CASSIQAKGYGYTF
TRBV18	TRBJ2-1	TRBD1	15	NA	TGTGCCAGCTCGCCGACAGGGGGACTTGGTAATGAGCAGTTCTTC	CASSPTGGLGNEQFF
TRBV24-1	TRBJ2-1	TRBD2	18	NA	TGTGCCACCAGTGAGGGCGGGACTAGCGGGAGGCTAGACAATGAGCAGTTCTTC	CATSEGGTSGRLDNEQFF
TRBV6-2/TRBV6-3	TRBJ2-2	TRBD1	18	NA	TGTGCCAGCAGTTACGACCGGGACAGGCCTGCGAACACCGGGGAGCTGTTTTTT	CASSYDRDRPANTGELFF
TRBV7-6	TRBJ2-3	TRBD2	15	NA	TGTGCCAGCAGCTTAGGACTAGCGGGAACAGATACGCAGTATTTT	CASSLGLAGTDTQYF
TRBV5-6	TRBJ1-2	TRBD1	16	NA	TGTGCCAGCAGGCGGCCCGGGACAGGGCGAAACTATGGCTACACCTTC	CASRRPGTGRNYGYTF
TRBV2	TRBJ1-5	NA	13	NA	TGTGCCAGCAGTAAACAGGGTAGGCAGCCCCAGCATTTT	CASSKQGRQPQHF
TRBV6-5	TRBJ1-4	TRBD1	16	NA	TGTGCCAGCAGTTACGTAATGACAGGGAACAATGAAAAACTGTTTTTT	CASSYVMTGNNEKLFF
TRBV6-6	TRBJ1-3	TRBD1	15	NA	TGTGCCAGCAGTTGGGACAGGGGATCTGGAAACACCATATATTTT	CASSWDRGSGNTIYF
TRBV7-2	TRBJ2-3	NA	15	NA	TGTGCCAGCAGCGGGGGGTCCTCGCGGACCGATACGCAGTATTTT	CASSGGSSRTDTQYF
TRBV19	TRBJ2-3	TRBD2	16	NA	TGTGCCAGTAGCTCAACTAGCGCTACCCTCACAGATACGCAGTATTTT	CASSSTSATLTDTQYF
TRBV5-4	TRBJ1-1	TRBD1	13	NA	TGTGCCAGCAGCTCAACAGGGGACACTGAAGCTTTCTTT	CASSSTGDTEAFF
TRBV19	TRBJ1-4	NA	13	NA	TGTGCCAGTACAGGCAGGTTGCGAGAAAAACTGTTTTTT	CASTGRLREKLFF
TRBV27	TRBJ2-2	NA	14	NA	TGTGCCAGCAGTTATACTAGCATCGTGGGGGAGCTGTTTTTT	CASSYTSIVGELFF
TRBV18	TRBJ1-2	NA	14	NA	TGTGCCAGCTCACCACAAAACCGAGACTATGGCTACACCTTC	CASSPQNRDYGYTF
TRBV5-4	TRBJ2-3	TRBD2	17	NA	TGTGCCAGCAGCTCCCCGGGACTAGCGCCTAGCACAGATACGCAGTATTTT	CASSSPGLAPSTDTQYF
TRBV11-2	TRBJ2-6	NA	14	NA	TGTGCCAGCAGCCAGTCCTCCGGGGCCAACGTCCTGACTTTC	CASSQSSGANVLTF
TRBV19	TRBJ1-2	NA	11	once	TGTGCCAGTACGGGGATCTATGGCTACACCTTC	CASTGIYGYTF
TRBV28	TRBJ1-2	TRBD1	15	NA	TGTGCCAGCAGTTTACCCTTGGGACAGACCTATGGCTACACCTTC	CASSLPLGQTYGYTF
TRBV11-3	TRBJ2-1	NA	13	NA	TGTGCCAGCAGCTTAGCAGGGATGGATGAGCAGTTCTTC	CASSLAGMDEQFF
TRBV7-6	TRBJ2-3	TRBD1	15	NA	TGTGCCAGCCTAAAAGGGACAGCTAGCACAGATACGCAGTATTTT	CASLKGTASTDTQYF
TRBV7-2	TRBJ2-2	TRBD2	17	NA	TGTGCCAGCAGCTTGGAAGGACTAGCGGGAGGTCCCAGGGAGCTGTTTTTT	CASSLEGLAGGPRELFF
TRBV1	TRBJ2-2	NA	13	NA	TGCACCAGCAAACTCTCTAACACCGGGGAGCTGTTTTTT	CTSKLSNTGELFF
TRBV28	TRBJ1-5	TRBD1	15	NA	TGTGCCAGCAGTTTGCCAGGGGGCCTGAATCAGCCCCAGCATTTT	CASSLPGGLNQPQHF
TRBV30	TRBJ1-2	TRBD1	13	NA	TGTGCCTGGAGTTTGACAGGGGCCTACGGCTACACCTTC	CAWSLTGAYGYTF
TRBV7-2	TRBJ2-2	NA	14	NA	TGTGCCAGCAGCCTTCGGACTACCACCGGGGAGCTGTTTTTT	CASSLRTTTGELFF
TRBV7-2	TRBJ1-5	NA	16	NA	TGTGCCAGCAGCTTAGCTTCCGCGTTTAGCAATCAGCCCCAGCATTTT	CASSLASAFSNQPQHF
TRBV6-5	TRBJ1-2	NA	14	NA	TGTGCCAGCAGCACATACAGGGCCGGCTATGGCTACACCTTC	CASSTYRAGYGYTF